This TCR beta chain is drawn from a study of cytomegalovirus exposure and HLA in healthy donors (dated by TCRdb to about 2017). In the study overall: According to an earlier analysis of several hundred of the donors, about 190 million T cells yielded roughly 110 million unique TCR beta sequences and roughly 280 Gb of sequence data. An early release that covered fewer than 750 HLA-typed donors contained 300 to 350 gigabases of sequencing data and 70 million to 100 million unique TCR sequences. Of the 300 to 400 genotyped donors, around 81% fell in the genetic ancestry cluster associated with self-reported Caucasian donors. The study aimed to test whether cataloging public T cell receptors could reveal signatures of past pathogen exposure. The T cell repertoires of some 670 subjects were profiled by immunosequencing and related to cytomegalovirus serostatus. Along with the roughly 710-subject first cohort, a separate validation cohort of about 110 different subjects was used. To predict cytomegalovirus infection status, the study brought together high-throughput TCR immunosequencing, statistical association of individual TCRs with disease status, and machine learning. To study patterns of TCR occurrence, a later analysis re-analyzed previously published TCR beta repertoires from 600 to 750 donors and added high-resolution HLA genotyping. In the later analysis, no new phenotypic data were used to find candidate immune exposures; instead, reliance was placed on TCR beta sequences and their occurrence across donors. An earlier analysis of 587 of the donors used high-throughput TCR beta sequencing to judge whether each TCR beta V gene segment behaved as functional or pseudogenic. Donor age, sex, ethnicity and CMV serostatus were collected together with the repertoire data. In a later genetic analysis, genome-wide SNP genotypes for about three fifths of the roughly 670 donors were used, and that subset was treated as a discovery cohort. Every discovery cohort repertoire had been produced on one sequencing platform. HLA typing included class I and class II loci at four-digit resolution. Typing coverage varied by locus: roughly 629-630 donors for A, B, C, DRB1 and DQB1; roughly 510 for DQA1; some 610 for DPA1; under 490 for DPB1. About five DR-DQ haplotypes were handled as single units for association and clustering, since linkage in the cohort was strong. Among a few hundred genotyped donors of the cohort, an average of approximately 230,000 unique TCR beta nucleotide sequences were sequenced per donor, 15% to 20% of them non-productive. General conclusions and limits of the study: The 87-base-pair reads could not distinguish some IMGT-functional V segments, including TRBV6-2 and TRBV6-3, so those segments were excluded. The presence/absence analyses assumed that sequencing depth was roughly uniform across donors, and that assumption may not be true. In a later analysis, TCR association rates were found to vary across HLA loci, with the most associated TCRs seen for DRB1 alleles and the fewest for HLA-C alleles. Most TCR sequences were seen in very few donors, while some public TCRs were found in many individuals. Broadly in line with IMGT annotations, most TCR beta V segments showed up in productive rearrangements about 90% or about 30% of the time in an earlier analysis of around 550 of the donors. Compared with the approximately 700-donor mean, donors in an Asian-associated ancestry cluster had fewer N-insertions in productive TCRs, according to a later genetic analysis. CMV serostatus was the only immune exposure information available for the cohort. It was suggested by the authors that the approach could potentially be generalized to other disease states and immunological phenotypes. Strong co-occurrence of HLA alleles, especially DR and DQ, made assigning TCR associations to individual alleles difficult. Because counts were too low, about 15 rarely observed V segments, including chromosome 9 orphons, were left out of the earlier analysis of several hundred of the donors. Linkage disequilibrium might explain the correlated functional status among segregating V segments, but an unknown experimental factor could not be ruled out. In vitro tests confirmed that a few of the cytomegalovirus-associated TCR beta chains recognize cytomegalovirus antigens. A later analysis reported that several top co-occurrence clusters appeared linked to parvovirus B19, influenza, CMV and Epstein-Barr virus. A further reported finding was that TCR beta sequences accurately predicted the HLA-A and HLA-B alleles for most subjects in the first cohort. HLA typing was unavailable for some donors at each locus, so association tests used only the typed subset. V-gene and J-gene trimming of TCR beta chains was associated with a missense DCLRE1C variant in a later genetic analysis, and the association was replicated in an independent cohort. Compared with equally common non-associated chains, HLA-associated TCR beta chains in a later analysis were more clonally expanded and had lower generation probabilities. The classifier was reported to diagnose cytomegalovirus status with high specificity and sensitivity in both the original and validation cohorts. In a later analysis, most CMV-associated TCR beta chains were found to appear HLA-restricted, with HLA associations seemingly driven largely by CMV exposure. The study listed approximately 150 TCR beta chains as associated with cytomegalovirus. The cohort was sequenced for TCR beta chains only, and without alpha or paired-chain data the features that could be detected were limited. A cluster of highly shared sequence variants was judged likely to be a technical artifact of the sequencing pipeline. At a false discovery rate of 0.05, a later analysis linked about 17,000 TCR beta sequences to specific HLA alleles.

The germline V gene yields SGHVS for CDR1 and FQNEAQ for CDR2. The V and J ends are trimmed by 3 bases and 0 bases, leaving 12 bases between them. Taken from cysteine to phenylalanine, the CDR3 has 16 residues. Left in the record is the CDR3 DNA by itself, 48 bases read in frame from the first base. With respect to this clone: What antigen it recognizes has not been identified. Per-base qualities were not stored, and no clone one base away is much larger.

The cohort consisted of fewer than 700 healthy bone marrow donors. Cohort members were all nominally healthy when sampled, although unrecorded immune exposures were likely present. The donor was CMV seronegative and was included in the group of 352 seronegative cohort members. A peripheral blood sample was collected from each donor, and TCR beta sequencing was performed on peripheral blood mononuclear cells. The Qiagen DNeasy Blood Extraction Kit was used to extract genomic DNA from the blood cell samples. The method was the immunoSEQ multiplex PCR assay. A mixture of 60 forward primers for TCR Vbeta segments and 13 reverse primers for TCR Jbeta segments was used in the multiplex PCR. A multiplex PCR assay on genomic DNA amplified the CDR3 region of rearranged TCR beta genes. The Illumina HiSeq System was used to sequence the amplified TCR beta libraries as 87-base-pair reads. Turning to the authors' computational methods: Across the 500 to 700 repertoires, a later analysis counted some 81 million unique TCR beta chains, approximately 10 million of which were shared by at least two donors. A nearest-neighbor algorithm error-corrected the raw reads and collapsed the reads into unique sequences, merging closely related sequences to remove PCR and sequencing errors. Alignment of CDR3 sequences to IMGT reference sequences was used to assign V, D and J gene segments. Each retained sequence needed at least a six-nucleotide match to both a V gene segment and a J gene segment. Rearrangements were classified as productive when the CDR3 lacked stop codons and remained in frame with V and J, and all other rearrangements were classified as non-productive. CDR3 was defined according to IMGT convention as the region running from the second conserved V-encoded cysteine to the conserved J-encoded phenylalanine. Sequences without an unambiguous match to a single V gene segment were excluded from the earlier analysis of a few hundred of the donors. In an earlier analysis of about 590 of the donors, a V segment was called functional when productive rearrangements were above 56.7%, and segregating when the standard deviation between donors exceeded 5%. To diagnose cytomegalovirus status from the catalog of TCR beta chain sequences, a statistical classification framework was built. In a later analysis, V and J genes were assigned by comparing TCR nucleotide sequences against IMGT/GENE-DB human TR gene sequences. A later analysis assigned CDR3 sequences and most-parsimonious VDJ recombination scenarios with the TCRdist pipeline. In a later analysis, each TCR beta chain was defined by its CDR3 amino acid sequence together with its V-gene family, and reads without a unique V-gene family were excluded. To address suspected cross-contamination and a sequencing artifact, a later analysis removed a few hundred highly shared, low-generation-probability nucleotide sequences. For each public chain, a later analysis derived a clonal expansion index from normalized ranks of inferred template counts within each repertoire. In a later analysis, generation probabilities were computed with a VDJ recombination model fitted to out-of-frame rearrangements, and the resulting probabilities were checked against IGoR. In a later analysis, hypergeometric tests were used to score TCR-TCR, TCR-HLA and TCR-CMV co-occurrence, with a repertoire-size bias correction applied to TCR pairs. In a later analysis, false discovery rates were estimated by permuting HLA or CMV assignments 20 times. In a later analysis, co-occurring TCRs were grouped using DBSCAN, and TCRdist sequence similarity was added for clustering within HLA-allele-positive subsets. Repertoires with fewer than 30,000 or more than 120,000 public chains were left out of co-occurrence clustering, as were a handful of repertoires with anomalous nucleotide sharing. TCRdb obtained this table from immuneACCESS and retained in-frame rearrangements with V and J assigned. These tables miss some clones; where compared with another copy, unresolved V genes account for less than half of the shortfall, and the remainder is unexplained. V, J and clone size are taken as reported in that table, and D and trimming were inferred from the DNA itself. For this sample the table gives 80,000 or so clones, of which 70% to 85% were detected only once. The ten biggest clones cover approximately 7.3% of the sample.

This TCR came from a woman aged 40-49 years in good health and CMV-seronegative. The material sequenced was PBMCs. The receptor chain draws on TRBV7-8 and TRBJ2-4, and the D gene may be TRBD1, 5 bases matching. The DNA reads as follows: TGTGCCAGCAGCTTGGGGCAGATTCTAGCCAAAAACATTCAGTACTTC. Translation gives CASSLGQILAKNIQYF.